This note documents a single T cell receptor (beta chain) sequence. The antigen is undetermined. Repeated repertoire sampling spanned the course of chemoradiotherapy. CDR1 and CDR2 from the germline V gene are MNHEY and SMNVEV (reference sequence). The CDR3 is 14 residues long. Germline trimming cut 3 bases from V and 6 bases from J; bases unmatched to any gene: 2. Repertoires were generated with immunoSEQ multiplex PCR, while TCRdb's copy carries only in-frame clones and drops some. The repertoire holds tens of thousands of clones, with over 75% as singletons. This specimen belongs to a study of chemoradiotherapy in HPV16-positive cancers. Study-level findings and limits: During treatment, candidate HPV-specific clones and E7-related motifs expanded in tumor.

Sequenced material: blood, taken from a patient who underwent chemoradiotherapy. The source of this sequence is a human donor with HPV-associated anogenital cancer. This chain connects TRBV27 to TRBJ1-6; 7 positions agree with TRBD1. The CDR3 coding sequence is TGTGCCAGCAGTTTGACAGGGTTTAATTCACCCCTCCACTTT. Protein: CASSLTGFNSPLHF.